Sequencing of this T cell receptor beta chain was carried out in a study of CD8 T cells in ankylosing spondylitis. CDR1 is DFQATT and CDR2 is SNEGSKA in the germline V gene (reference sequence). Germline trimming cut 5 bases from V and 0 bases from J; bases unmatched to any gene: 10. The CDR3 runs to 15 residues. With molecular barcodes, quantitative 5'-RACE was used to make the TCR beta libraries. One entry per CDR3 protein results from TCRdb running MiXCR on the 5' RACE reads. The table has about 160,000 distinct CDR3 sequences, about a sixth seen once. Study-wide results and caveats: In peripheral blood, disease-linked CD8+ clones occurred at relatively low frequencies. Some of these motif variants have turned up before, in reports on reactive arthritis synovial fluid and blood.

This clonotype has just a few counts. Its target is unknown. Sequenced: blood, either unsorted or a sorted T cell fraction (not recorded which). The genes are TRBV20-1 and TRBJ2-7, with 7 positions matching TRBD1. The sequence came from a male donor with ankylosing spondylitis or in good health (not recorded which). The CDR3 sequence is CSADRGQETSYEQYF. The CDR3 coding sequence is TGCAGTGCTGACAGAGGACAGGAAACCTCCTACGAGCAGTACTTC.